These 23 T cell receptor beta chains were sequenced from one sample in a study of OX40 agonist ivuxolimab in advanced cancers. Clones were sequenced by immunoSEQ multiplex PCR, and TCRdb holds only the in-frame ones, with some missing. The sample has 50,000 to 60,000 clones; over 80% are singletons. Source: CD4+ or CD8+ T cells sorted from blood, taken in a trial of the OX40 agonist ivuxolimab. Receptor source: an adult with an advanced solid tumor such as melanoma, head and neck, liver or kidney cancer.

This clone was observed a few times. This chain uses TRBV18 with TRBJ2-7, with TRBD1 matching 7 bases. V gave up 1 base and J gave up 6 bases; unmatched junction bases: 0. Germline CDR1 is KGHSH and CDR2 is LQKENI. There are 12 residues in the CDR3. The DNA of the CDR3 is TGTGCCAGCTCACCACGGACAGGCGAGCAGTACTTC. The encoded protein is CASSPRTGEQYF.

The V and J genes are TRBV14 and TRBJ2-7; 8 bases agree with TRBD2. J gave up 0 bases and V 2 bases, and 3 bases lay outside the gene matches. Germline lookup yields CDR1 SGHDN and CDR2 FVKESK. This CDR3 has 15 amino acids. The CDR3 spells CASSQLAGHSYEQYF. CDR3 coding DNA: TGTGCCAGCAGCCAACTAGCGGGCCACTCCTACGAGCAGTACTTC.

This clone was found a few times. The genes are TRBV27 and TRBJ2-7, with 11 bases aligning to TRBD1. Germline assignment: CDR1 MNHEY and CDR2 SMNVEV (reference sequence). J lost 7 bases, V lost 1 base, and 6 bases had no gene match. This CDR3 has 15 residues. This CDR3 is CASSLLRTGGREQYF. As DNA, the CDR3 is TGTGCCAGCAGTTTATTGAGGACAGGGGGCAGGGAGCAGTACTTC.

The chain uses TRBV6-1 and TRBJ1-4, with no clear D. The CDR3 runs 14 residues. Trimming took off 1 base at V and 4 bases at J, with 7 bases between the two ends. CDR1 is MNHNS, CDR2 SASEGT, per germline. CDR3: CASSEGKINEKLFF. The CDR3 DNA sequence: TGTGCCAGCAGTGAAGGGAAAATTAATGAAAAACTGTTTTTT.

The chain combines TRBV28 with TRBJ2-7; 7 bases are a match to TRBD2. Germline CDR1 and CDR2: MDHEN and SYDVKM. The J segment lost 4 bases and the V segment lost 8 bases, leaving 11 bases of the junction unmatched. The CDR3 has 14 amino acids. This CDR3 reads CASFRGGSTYEQYF. CDR3 sequence (DNA): TGTGCCAGCTTTAGGGGCGGGAGTACGTACGAGCAGTACTTC.

The chain couples TRBV6-5 to TRBJ1-1, with TRBD1 matching over 9 bases. The J segment lost 2 bases and the V segment lost 7 bases, leaving 8 bases of the junction unmatched. Per the germline V gene, CDR1 is MNHEY and CDR2 is SVGAGI. The CDR3 runs to 15 residues. The CDR3 spells CASTWDRAKNTEAFF. Here the CDR3 DNA reads TGTGCCAGCACTTGGGACAGGGCAAAAAACACTGAAGCTTTCTTT.

J is TRBJ2-7 and V is TRBV11-3; D unclear. The V gene lost 2 bases and the J gene lost 3 bases, with 11 bases spanning the gap. The germline V gene has CDR1 SGHNT and CDR2 YENEEA. The CDR3 runs to 14 residues. CDR3 region: CASSLPKKSYEQYF. Written as DNA, the CDR3 is TGTGCCAGCAGCTTACCCAAGAAGAGCTACGAGCAGTACTTC.

The V call is TRBV27, the J call TRBJ2-3, with TRBD2 matching over 9 bases. The germline gives CDR1 MNHEY, CDR2 SMNVEV (reference sequence). Trimming took 6 bases from V and 2 from J; bases not matched to a gene: 9. The CDR3 has 16 residues. The CDR3 sequence: CASRRRPSGDTDTQYF. The CDR3 DNA sequence: TGTGCCAGCAGGAGGCGGCCTAGCGGGGACACAGATACGCAGTATTTT.

This clone was seen a single time. The chain is built from TRBV19 and TRBJ1-2, with 7 bases identical to TRBD1. CDR1 and CDR2 from the germline V gene are LNHDA and SQIVND (reference sequence). The ends lost 3 bases at V and 5 bases at J; junction bases unmatched: 9. CDR3 length equals 15 residues. The CDR3 region has the DNA TGTGCCAGTAGTATTCGGGACAGCCTAGGGTATGGCTACACCTTC. Encoded protein: CASSIRDSLGYGYTF. The whole variable domain, remainder taken from reference TRBV19 and TRBJ1-2, is DGGITQSPKYLFRKEGQNVTLSCEQNLNHDAMYWYRQDPGQGLRLIYYSQIVNDFQKGDIAEGYSVSREKKESFPLTVTSAQKNPTAFYLCASSIRDSLGYGYTFGSGTRLTVV.

The rearrangement links TRBV14 to TRBJ2-2; D is perhaps TRBD1 (6 bases). Germline V gives CDR1 SGHDN, CDR2 FVKESK. V was trimmed by 4 bases and J by 4 bases, leaving 13 bases between them. This CDR3 contains 15 residues. Here the CDR3 reads CASSPDSLSTGELFF. CDR3 coding DNA: TGTGCCAGCAGCCCGGACAGTTTATCCACCGGGGAGCTGTTTTTT.

This rearrangement joins TRBV15 to TRBJ2-3; D may be TRBD2 (5 bases). Germline values: CDR1 LNHNV, CDR2 YYDKDF (reference sequence). The CDR3 totals 16 residues. With 0 bases removed from V and 2 bases from J, the gap between germline ends came to 12 bases. The CDR3 coding sequence is TGTGCCACCAGCAGAGATGGTCTCGGGATCACAGATACGCAGTATTTT. Its translation: CATSRDGLGITDTQYF.

This chain connects TRBV7-2 to TRBJ2-5; 10 nucleotides line up with TRBD2. The germline V gene has CDR1 SGHTA and CDR2 FQGNSA. The CDR3 contains 16 residues. With 2 bases clipped from V and 3 bases from J, the junction kept 6 bases outside the gene matches. CDR3 sequence: CASSLLGLALKETQYF. CDR3 coding DNA: TGTGCCAGCAGCTTACTGGGACTAGCGCTGAAAGAGACCCAGTACTTC.

V gene TRBV28 combines with J gene TRBJ1-2; 9 nucleotides line up with TRBD1. Germline V gene sequence: CDR1 MDHEN, CDR2 SYDVKM. V was pared by 7 bases and J by 4 bases, with 7 bases of the junction left unmatched. The CDR3 covers 14 residues. Here the CDR3 reads CASNRGTGPYGYTF. The DNA for the CDR3 is TGTGCCAGCAATAGAGGGACAGGGCCCTATGGCTACACCTTC.

V usage is TRBV6-5 and J usage is TRBJ1-2; the D is unclear. V dropped 7 bases and J dropped 6 bases, with 18 bases sitting between them. The length of the CDR3 is 14 residues. Per the germline V gene, CDR1 is MNHEY and CDR2 is SVGAGI. The CDR3 nucleotides are TGTGCCAGCAATCGGGATTCAACCAAAAATGGCTACACCTTC. Translated, it gives CASNRDSTKNGYTF.

The sample holds one count of this clone. V is TRBV18 and J is TRBJ2-7; D is ambiguous. The CDR3 is 12 residues long. Germline V gives CDR1 KGHSH, CDR2 LQKENI. Deletions cut 5 bases from V and 0 bases from J, with 5 bases between. CDR3 in DNA: TGTGCCAGCTCAACGAGCTCCTACGAGCAGTACTTC. It codes for CASSTSSYEQYF.

Comment on this clone: Because the CDR3's place on the DNA is in doubt, the DNA is left out and the CDR3 is given as listed by TCRdb. The J gene is TRBJ2-7, the V gene TRBV14; TRBD1, the D gene given by the table, was not confirmed from the DNA. The CDR3 is made up of 13 amino acids, end residues included. From germline, CDR1 is SGHDN and CDR2 FVKESK. CDR3 residues: CASSQERWGQGNF.

The gene calls are TRBV7-2 and TRBJ1-1, with unresolved D. The germline V gene has CDR1 SGHTA and CDR2 FQGNSA. This CDR3 spans 14 amino acids. V was trimmed by 1 base and J by 5 bases, leaving 11 bases between them. The CDR3 loop reads CASSLDSGVTEAFF. The CDR3, as DNA: TGTGCCAGCAGCTTAGATAGCGGGGTTACTGAAGCTTTCTTT.

V and J are TRBV5-1 and TRBJ1-2; D not resolved. Trimming shortened V by 1 base and J by 6 bases, and 13 bases separated the two germline ends. This CDR3 is built from 14 residues. Looked up from germline, CDR1 is SGHRS and CDR2 is YFSETQ. The CDR3 nucleotides read TGCGCCAGCAGCTTGATGGAAGGGATTGATGGCTACACCTTC. Translated, it gives CASSLMEGIDGYTF.

The V call is TRBV27, the J call TRBJ1-1; D is unclear. The CDR3 runs to 14 residues. Germline assignment: CDR1 MNHEY and CDR2 SMNVEV (reference sequence). The ends were cut back, 0 bases at V and 1 base at J, with 6 bases in the middle. The CDR3 bases are TGTGCCAGCAGTTTATCGGGCGGGAACACTGAAGCTTTCTTT. Protein product: CASSLSGGNTEAFF.

This chain connects TRBV15 to TRBJ2-1; D may be TRBD1 (9 bases). The CDR3 contains 20 residues. The V gene's germline CDR1 is LNHNV and CDR2 YYDKDF (reference sequence). The V end lost 2 bases, the J end lost 0 bases, and 23 bases lay between the germline ends. The chain's CDR3 is CATSRKGQGRSGSSYNEQFF. The DNA for the CDR3 is TGTGCCACCAGCAGAAAGGGACAGGGACGGAGCGGGAGCTCCTACAATGAGCAGTTCTTC.

The V and J genes are TRBV15 and TRBJ1-1; 8 positions match TRBD1. This CDR3 has 17 amino acids. The junction had 9 bases not matched to a gene; V was cut back by 3 bases and J by 0 bases. CDR1 is LNHNV and CDR2 is YYDKDF in the germline V gene (reference sequence). The CDR3 DNA reads as TGTGCCACCAGCAGCTACCTTAGGACAGGGATGAACACTGAAGCTTTCTTT. The encoded protein is CATSSYLRTGMNTEAFF.

This chain connects TRBV2 to TRBJ1-1; D is uncertain. Trimming removed 4 bases from V and 5 bases from J, with 5 bases in between. Germline V gives CDR1 SNHLY, CDR2 FYNNEI. This CDR3 is built from 11 residues. DNA of the CDR3: TGTGCCAGCAGTGGGCGGACTGAAGCTTTCTTT. Amino acid sequence: CASSGRTEAFF.

The chain couples TRBV7-2 to TRBJ1-6; 7 positions agree with TRBD1. The germline V gene has CDR1 SGHTA and CDR2 FQGNSA. Trimming removed 0 bases from V and 7 bases from J; junction bases left unmatched: 3. This CDR3 is 15 amino acids long. The CDR3 spells CASSLAQGGNSPLHF. CDR3 nucleotide sequence: TGTGCCAGCAGCTTAGCCCAGGGGGGGAATTCACCCCTCCACTTT.